This TCR beta chain was sequenced for a study of T-cell memory formation after mild COVID-19. Regarding the study as a whole: Clones that shrank (day 15 to 85) were balanced CD4/CD8, whereas later expanders leaned CD4+. For contracting clones, CD4+ ones sat mainly in CM and EM, CD8+ in EMRA.

In this sample, this clonotype turned up many times. Antigen specificity is unknown. cDNA libraries for TCR alpha and TCR beta, carrying sample barcodes and UMIs, came from 5'RACE with constant-segment primers. TCRdb passed the 5' RACE reads through MiXCR, listing each CDR3 protein once. The table records hundreds of thousands of distinct CDR3 sequences, approximately 13% of them present only once. Germline V gene lookup returns CDR1 MNHEY and CDR2 SVGEGT. This CDR3 has 15 amino acids. J was trimmed by 6 bases and V by 5 bases; bases with no gene match: 8. The sequence was collected from a man aged 18 to 30 who had mild COVID-19 (a few samples of this study predate the infection). Cell type and time point are not known. This chain connects TRBV6-2 or TRBV6-3 to TRBJ2-1; TRBD1 matches 9 bases. Specimen: PBMCs or a T cell subset sorted from them (not recorded which). The CDR3 region has the DNA TGTGCCAGCAGTCCCCGGGACAGGGTGTTCAATGAGCAGTTCTTC. Protein sequence: CASSPRDRVFNEQFF.